The rows below give T cell receptor beta chains drawn from one sample of a study of tissue T cells after allogeneic stem cell transplantation. Data came from immunoSEQ multiplex PCR; TCRdb stores just in-frame clones and leaves some out. The repertoire holds about 6,300 clones, with 55% to 75% as singletons. The sample consisted of tissue from the rectum, taken at autopsy. The receptors derive from a woman aged 18 to 49 with breast cancer. The CDR3 runs from the conserved cysteine through the conserved F or W. Each record gives: clone size, V gene, J gene, D gene, CDR3 protein, CDR3 DNA. A D gene is named only where the DNA matches it firmly. Expanded clones are given a class, and other clones once, few, many or no size at all.

few	TRBV5-5	TRBJ2-1	TRBD2	CASSLASGSGGYNEQFF	TGTGCCAGCAGCTTGGCTAGCGGGAGTGGGGGCTACAATGAGCAGTTCTTC
few	TRBV14	TRBJ1-2	NA	CASSPYGTSNLYGYTF	TGTGCCAGCAGCCCCTATGGGACATCCAATCTCTATGGCTACACCTTC
NA	TRBV4-2	TRBJ1-1	NA	CASSQVQNTEAFF	TGTGCCAGCAGCCAAGTGCAGAACACTGAAGCTTTCTTT
once	TRBV10-3	TRBJ1-5	NA	CAIGPGNNQPQHF	TGTGCCATCGGACCAGGGAACAATCAGCCCCAGCATTTT
few	TRBV19	TRBJ1-1	TRBD1	CASSALDRAETENTEAFF	TGTGCCAGTAGTGCCCTCGACAGGGCCGAAACCGAGAACACTGAAGCTTTCTTT
NA	TRBV10-3	TRBJ2-1	NA	CAISDQGNNEQFF	TGTGCCATCAGTGATCAGGGCAACAATGAGCAGTTCTTC
NA	TRBV11-2	TRBJ2-5	NA	CASSSGGNIRETQYF	TGTGCCAGCAGCTCGGGTGGGAATATTCGGGAGACCCAGTACTTC
NA	TRBV5-1	TRBJ2-5	NA	CASSTGLPQETQYF	TGCGCCAGCAGCACGGGACTTCCCCAAGAGACCCAGTACTTC
NA	TRBV25-1	TRBJ2-7	NA	CASSEGGTQYAYEQYF	TGTGCCAGCAGTGAAGGAGGGACACAGTACGCCTACGAGCAGTACTTC
once	TRBV18	TRBJ1-2	TRBD1	CASSPRQGPPYGYTF	TGTGCCAGCTCACCTCGACAGGGGCCACCTTATGGCTACACCTTC
NA	TRBV11-3	TRBJ1-4	NA	CASSLPPQGDEKLFF	TGTGCCAGCAGCTTACCGCCACAAGGGGACGAAAAACTGTTTTTT
NA	TRBV29-1	TRBJ2-5	NA	CSVEPGPIQETQYF	TGCAGCGTTGAACCAGGGCCTATCCAAGAGACCCAGTACTTC
NA	TRBV4-2	TRBJ1-6	NA	CASSLGNSPLHF	TGTGCCAGCAGCCTGGGTAATTCACCCCTCCACTTT
few	TRBV11-2	TRBJ2-7	NA	CASSLDISYEQYF	TGTGCCAGCAGCCTCGACATCTCCTACGAGCAGTACTTC
once	TRBV7-9	TRBJ1-3	TRBD1	CASSPGQGFGSGNTIYF	TGTGCCAGCAGCCCAGGACAGGGTTTCGGCTCTGGAAACACCATATATTTT
NA	TRBV6-6	TRBJ2-1	NA	CASRALGEQFF	TGTGCCAGCAGGGCCCTGGGTGAGCAGTTCTTC
NA	TRBV7-2	TRBJ2-1	TRBD2	CASSFLSRAAGGNEQFF	TGTGCCAGCAGCTTTCTGAGTCGGGCAGCGGGAGGCAATGAGCAGTTCTTC
NA	TRBV28	TRBJ2-3	NA	CASSTTRTGGTDTQYF	TGTGCCAGCAGCACAACGAGGACGGGAGGCACAGATACGCAGTATTTT
few	TRBV2	TRBJ2-7	TRBD2	CASSYGLVPYF	TGTGCCAGCAGTTACGGACTAGTCCCGTACTTC
few	TRBV7-2	TRBJ2-5	TRBD1	CASSDRDRVQETQYF	TGTGCCAGCAGCGACCGGGACAGGGTCCAAGAGACCCAGTACTTC
NA	TRBV24-1	TRBJ2-3	TRBD1	CATGQVGTQYF	TGTGCCACCGGACAGGTCGGTACGCAGTATTTT
NA	TRBV9	TRBJ2-7	NA	CASSTGGGSYEQYF	TGTGCCAGCAGTACAGGTGGGGGCTCCTACGAGCAGTACTTC
few	TRBV6-5	TRBJ1-1	NA	CASSTADYTEAFF	TGTGCCAGCAGCACAGCAGATTACACTGAAGCTTTCTTT
NA	TRBV6-5	TRBJ1-2	NA	CASSPFLGRGYTF	TGTGCCAGCAGCCCCTTTCTTGGGAGAGGCTACACCTTC
large	TRBV29-1	TRBJ2-2	TRBD2	CSVGASGVAGELFF	TGCAGCGTTGGGGCTAGCGGGGTTGCCGGGGAGCTGTTTTTT
few	TRBV5-1	TRBJ1-1	NA	CASSLGQGEAFF	TGCGCCAGCAGCTTGGGGCAGGGGGAAGCTTTCTTT
few	TRBV6-5	TRBJ2-1	NA	CASRRSGDGYEQFF	TGTGCCAGCAGGAGATCAGGGGACGGGTATGAGCAGTTCTTC
NA	TRBV10-3	TRBJ1-1	TRBD1	CAIKFEGANTEAFF	TGTGCCATCAAGTTCGAGGGGGCGAACACTGAAGCTTTCTTT
few	TRBV7-2	TRBJ2-3	NA	CASRPHSAGPDTQYF	TGTGCCAGCAGACCCCACTCCGCAGGGCCAGATACGCAGTATTTT
NA	TRBV30	TRBJ2-3	NA	CAWAPGGVGTDTQYF	TGTGCCTGGGCCCCCGGGGGCGTCGGAACAGATACGCAGTATTTT
NA	TRBV27	TRBJ2-7	TRBD2	CASSLGGRAGYEQYF	TGTGCCAGCAGTTTAGGCGGGAGGGCCGGCTACGAGCAGTACTTC
NA	TRBV19	TRBJ2-5	NA	CATSPGGQETQYF	TGTGCCACTTCTCCCGGGGGACAAGAGACCCAGTACTTC
NA	TRBV7-3	TRBJ2-1	TRBD1	CASSLTPSGTGVRNEQFF	TGTGCCAGCAGCTTAACACCGAGCGGGACAGGGGTTAGGAATGAGCAGTTCTTC
NA	TRBV7-2	TRBJ1-4	NA	CASSLGRRNEKLFF	TGTGCCAGCAGCTTAGGGCGGCGGAATGAAAAACTGTTTTTT
NA	TRBV7-7	TRBJ2-2	TRBD2	CASSLGLAVNTGELFF	TGTGCTAGCAGCTTGGGACTAGCGGTAAACACCGGGGAGCTGTTTTTT
NA	TRBV19	TRBJ2-3	TRBD1	CASSNPPGQGNTDTQYF	TGTGCCAGTAGTAATCCCCCGGGACAGGGGAACACAGATACGCAGTATTTT
NA	TRBV4-3	TRBJ2-1	TRBD2	CASSQAGLAEQFF	TGCGCCAGCAGCCAAGCGGGACTAGCTGAGCAGTTCTTC
few	TRBV7-9	TRBJ2-7	TRBD1	CASRSTGGSMLAYEQYF	TGTGCCAGCAGGAGCACAGGGGGCTCAATGTTAGCCTACGAGCAGTACTTC
few	TRBV7-8	TRBJ2-1	NA	CASSLREQSYNEQFF	TGTGCCAGCAGCTTACGGGAGCAGTCCTACAATGAGCAGTTCTTC
NA	TRBV6-5	TRBJ1-1	NA	CASRSGANTEAFF	TGTGCCAGCAGATCCGGGGCGAACACTGAAGCTTTCTTT
NA	TRBV28	TRBJ2-7	NA	CASDREGEQYF	TGTGCCAGCGACAGGGAGGGCGAGCAGTACTTC
NA	TRBV6-1	TRBJ2-7	NA	CASSERREQYF	TGTGCCAGCAGTGAAAGGCGCGAGCAGTACTTC
NA	TRBV7-2	TRBJ2-1	NA	CASSTTRGVNEQFF	TGTGCCAGCAGCACGACTAGAGGAGTCAATGAGCAGTTCTTC
NA	TRBV28	TRBJ1-6	NA	CASSTNSPLHF	TGTGCCAGCAGTACTAATTCACCCCTCCACTTT
NA	TRBV6-5	TRBJ1-2	TRBD1	CASLYREGAPYGYTF	TGTGCCAGTCTATATAGGGAGGGGGCCCCGTATGGCTACACCTTC
once	TRBV14	TRBJ1-1	NA	CASSQLTSGVGEAFF	TGTGCCAGCAGCCAATTAACCTCAGGGGTTGGGGAAGCTTTCTTT
few	TRBV5-5	TRBJ2-7	NA	CASSLAGARYEQYF	TGTGCCAGCAGCTTGGCAGGGGCCCGATACGAGCAGTACTTC
medium-sized	TRBV19	TRBJ1-5	NA	CASSIFGQQNQPQHF	TGTGCCAGTAGTATTTTCGGTCAGCAGAATCAGCCCCAGCATTTT
NA	TRBV24-1	TRBJ2-2	TRBD1	CATRGQKNTGELFF	TGTGCCACCAGGGGACAGAAAAACACCGGGGAGCTGTTTTTT
once	TRBV5-6	TRBJ2-3	NA	CASSLGTGWVDTQYF	TGTGCCAGCAGCTTGGGCACAGGGTGGGTAGATACGCAGTATTTT